A selection of T cell receptor beta chains follows, all from one sample in a study of shared clonotypes between healthy human individuals. The method was immunoSEQ multiplex PCR; TCRdb's version includes in-frame clones alone and lacks a portion of them. The top ten clones hold approximately 0.32% of a sample with roughly 400,000 clones, approximately 96% of them seen once. Sequenced sample: memory CD8+ T cells sorted from blood. These receptors were obtained from a man aged 25 to 40 in good health. Both conserved end residues are part of each CDR3. A D gene is named only where the DNA matches it firmly. Some rows mark clone size as missing; the rest say once, few, many or name a class of expanded clone.

TRBV5-1	TRBD1	TRBJ2-3	.	CASSLEQGGGTQYF	TGCGCCAGCAGCTTGGAACAGGGGGGTGGTACGCAGTATTTT
TRBV5-1	.	TRBJ1-1	.	CASSLARDTEAFF	TGCGCCAGCAGCTTGGCCAGGGACACTGAAGCTTTCTTT
TRBV6-5	.	TRBJ2-3	.	CASSYRGWEGTDTQYF	TGTGCCAGCAGTTACCGGGGGTGGGAGGGCACAGATACGCAGTATTTT
TRBV28	.	TRBJ2-5	.	CASPRRGGQETQYF	TGTGCCAGCCCCAGAAGGGGGGGCCAAGAGACCCAGTACTTC
TRBV7-2	TRBD2	TRBJ2-5	.	CASSLDGRRETQYF	TGTGCCAGCAGCTTAGACGGGAGGAGGGAGACCCAGTACTTC
TRBV21-1	.	TRBJ1-2	once	CASSGQYDYGYTF	TGTGCCAGCAGCGGACAGTACGACTATGGCTACACCTTC
TRBV2	TRBD1	TRBJ1-3	.	CASGTDRTGGNTIYF	TGTGCCAGCGGGACGGACAGGACGGGAGGAAACACCATATATTTT
TRBV2	.	TRBJ2-7	.	CASRKTPSYEQYF	TGTGCCAGCAGAAAGACACCTTCCTACGAGCAGTACTTC
TRBV5-6	TRBD1	TRBJ1-6	.	CASSPWTGGNNSPLHF	TGTGCCAGCAGCCCCTGGACAGGGGGAAATAATTCACCCCTCCACTTT
TRBV27	TRBD1	TRBJ2-5	.	CASSPRAGSQGQETQYF	TGTGCCAGCAGTCCCCGGGCAGGTTCACAGGGGCAAGAGACCCAGTACTTC
TRBV11-2	.	TRBJ1-4	.	CASSLGQGKLFF	TGTGCCAGCAGCTTAGGGCAGGGAAAACTGTTTTTT
TRBV30	TRBD1	TRBJ2-7	once	CAWTPGQGNEQYF	TGTGCCTGGACTCCGGGACAGGGAAACGAGCAGTACTTC
TRBV7-2	.	TRBJ2-2	.	CASSLAGPTGELFF	TGTGCCAGCAGCTTGGCAGGCCCCACCGGGGAGCTGTTTTTT
TRBV4-1	.	TRBJ2-3	once	CASSQEPGADTQYF	TGCGCCAGCAGCCAAGAGCCGGGAGCAGATACGCAGTATTTT
TRBV19	TRBD1	TRBJ1-4	.	CASTEFPGGRNEKLFF	TGTGCCAGTACCGAGTTCCCAGGGGGTCGAAATGAAAAACTGTTTTTT
TRBV27	.	TRBJ1-4	once	CASSPPGGGEKLFF	TGTGCCAGCAGTCCCCCGGGAGGCGGAGAAAAACTGTTTTTT
TRBV5-1	.	TRBJ2-5	.	CASSLAGVETQYF	TGCGCCAGCAGCTTGGCAGGGGTGGAGACCCAGTACTTC
TRBV5-1	.	TRBJ2-2	.	CASSLRTGNTGELFF	TGCGCCAGCAGCTTGCGGACTGGAAACACCGGGGAGCTGTTTTTT
TRBV6-1	.	TRBJ1-1	.	CASSGQNTEAFF	TGTGCCAGCAGTGGACAGAACACTGAAGCTTTCTTT
TRBV7-3	.	TRBJ1-1	.	CASSSGVNTEAFF	TGTGCCAGCAGCTCGGGGGTGAACACTGAAGCTTTCTTT
TRBV6-1	.	TRBJ2-5	.	CASSEVGGARSETQYF	TGTGCCAGCAGTGAGGTGGGGGGGGCGCGGTCAGAGACCCAGTACTTC
TRBV5-1	.	TRBJ2-2	.	CASSLAANTGELFF	TGCGCCAGCAGCTTGGCGGCGAACACCGGGGAGCTGTTTTTT
TRBV28	.	TRBJ2-7	once	CASSLTGEGYEQYF	TGTGCCAGCAGTTTGACGGGAGAGGGCTACGAGCAGTACTTC
TRBV28	.	TRBJ2-7	.	CASINRGGYEQYF	TGTGCCAGCATAAACAGGGGAGGCTACGAGCAGTACTTC
TRBV4-1	.	TRBJ2-1	.	CASSQETGAYNEQFF	TGCGCCAGCAGCCAAGAAACGGGCGCTTACAATGAGCAGTTCTTC
TRBV6-1	.	TRBJ1-4	.	CASTPGANEKLFF	TGTGCCAGCACCCCAGGGGCTAATGAAAAACTGTTTTTT
TRBV18	.	TRBJ2-7	.	CASSPPAPSYEQYF	TGTGCCAGCTCACCACCGGCCCCCTCCTACGAGCAGTACTTC
TRBV19	.	TRBJ2-3	.	CASSITGTDTQYF	TGTGCCAGTAGTATAACAGGGACAGATACGCAGTATTTT
TRBV6-4	.	TRBJ2-1	.	CASFSRPLQGGTHNEQFF	TGTGCCAGCTTCTCCCGCCCCTTACAGGGAGGCACACACAATGAGCAGTTCTTC
TRBV27	TRBD2	TRBJ2-1	.	CASSFSVAGAWFF	TGTGCCAGCAGTTTTTCGGTAGCGGGAGCCTGGTTCTTC
TRBV4-1	.	TRBJ2-1	.	CASSPIDYPLYNEQFF	TGCGCCAGCAGCCCAATTGACTACCCACTATACAATGAGCAGTTCTTC
TRBV6-5	TRBD1	TRBJ1-2	.	CASSLAGTGIGYTF	TGTGCCAGCAGTCTCGCCGGGACAGGGATTGGCTACACCTTC
TRBV6-1	.	TRBJ1-5	.	CASSEGLWGDQPQHF	TGTGCCAGCAGTGAAGGTCTCTGGGGAGATCAGCCCCAGCATTTT
TRBV5-4	.	TRBJ2-1	.	CASSLRARDGNEQFF	TGTGCCAGCAGCTTGAGGGCCAGGGATGGGAATGAGCAGTTCTTC
TRBV9	TRBD1	TRBJ1-1	once	CASSVGTGGTEAFF	TGTGCCAGCAGCGTAGGGACAGGGGGCACTGAAGCTTTCTTT
TRBV7-2	TRBD1	TRBJ1-5	.	CASSPGVYRGRQPQHF	TGTGCCAGCAGCCCTGGGGTTTACAGGGGGCGACAGCCCCAGCATTTT
TRBV7-6	.	TRBJ2-3	.	CASSYGTPAATDTQYF	TGTGCCAGCAGCTACGGGACACCGGCCGCCACAGATACGCAGTATTTT
TRBV9	TRBD2	TRBJ2-1	.	CASSVRSSGTREQFF	TGTGCCAGCAGCGTAAGGTCTAGCGGGACACGTGAGCAGTTCTTC
TRBV5-1	.	TRBJ1-2	.	CASSSGEYNYGYTF	TGCGCCAGCAGCTCAGGGGAATATAACTATGGCTACACCTTC
TRBV4-2	.	TRBJ2-7	once	CASSQDLADWISEQYF	TGTGCCAGCAGCCAAGATTTAGCGGATTGGATCTCCGAGCAGTACTTC
TRBV4-2	TRBD2	TRBJ2-7	.	CASSQDGGRYEQYF	TGTGCCAGCAGCCAAGACGGCGGGAGGTACGAGCAGTACTTC